This TCR beta chain was captured in a study of CD8 T cells in Susac syndrome. The multiple sclerosis controls consisted of treatment-naive patients with relapsing-remitting disease, either stable or active. The CDR3 loop spans 13 amino acids. V was shortened by 2 bases and J by 6 bases, with 11 bases between the two germline ends. This clonotype appeared once. The RNA input was about 0.45 to 1 ug, and it was reverse transcribed with random hexamers. Amplification of TCR beta CDR3 used immunoSEQ multiplex PCR across 54 Vbeta and 13 Jbeta. Using its own MiXCR run on the immunoSEQ multiplex PCR reads, TCRdb lists one record per CDR3 protein. The sample lists 330,000 or so distinct CDR3 sequences; about 89% were seen once.

V usage is TRBV12-3 or TRBV12-4 and J usage is TRBJ2-7; D call uncertain. This clonotype was sampled from a human donor with multiple sclerosis. Sequences were obtained from CD8+ T cells from PBMCs. The DNA for the CDR3 is TGTGCCAGCAGTTTACTGGAGTTCGGCGAGCAGTACTTC. Amino acid sequence: CASSLLEFGEQYF.